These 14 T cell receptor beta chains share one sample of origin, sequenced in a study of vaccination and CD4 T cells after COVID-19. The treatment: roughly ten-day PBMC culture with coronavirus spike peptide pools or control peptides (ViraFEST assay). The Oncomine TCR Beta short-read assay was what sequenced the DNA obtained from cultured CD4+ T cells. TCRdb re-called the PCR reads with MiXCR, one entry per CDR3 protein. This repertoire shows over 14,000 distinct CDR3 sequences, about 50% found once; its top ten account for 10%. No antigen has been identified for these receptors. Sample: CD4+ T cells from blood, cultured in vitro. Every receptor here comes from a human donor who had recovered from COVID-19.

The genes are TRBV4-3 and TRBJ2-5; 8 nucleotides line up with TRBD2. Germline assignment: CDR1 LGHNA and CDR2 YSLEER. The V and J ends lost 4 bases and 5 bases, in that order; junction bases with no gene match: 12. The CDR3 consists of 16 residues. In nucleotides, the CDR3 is TGCGCCAGCAGCCGGTCCGGGGGGGACTTCGGGGAGACCCAGTACTTC. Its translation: CASSRSGGDFGETQYF.

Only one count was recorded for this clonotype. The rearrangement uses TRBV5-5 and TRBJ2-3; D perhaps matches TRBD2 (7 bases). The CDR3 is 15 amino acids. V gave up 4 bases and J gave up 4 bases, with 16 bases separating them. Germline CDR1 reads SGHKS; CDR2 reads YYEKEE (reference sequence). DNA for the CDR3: TGTGCCAGCAGCCCGACGGGGGGCAGAGCAGATACGCAGTATTTT. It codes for CASSPTGGRADTQYF.

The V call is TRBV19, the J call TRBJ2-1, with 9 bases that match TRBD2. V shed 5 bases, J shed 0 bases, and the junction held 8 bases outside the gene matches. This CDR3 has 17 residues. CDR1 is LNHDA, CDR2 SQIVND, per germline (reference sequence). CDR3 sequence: CASSFQPGLASYNEQFF. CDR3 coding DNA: TGTGCCAGTAGTTTTCAACCGGGACTAGCCTCCTACAATGAGCAGTTCTTC.

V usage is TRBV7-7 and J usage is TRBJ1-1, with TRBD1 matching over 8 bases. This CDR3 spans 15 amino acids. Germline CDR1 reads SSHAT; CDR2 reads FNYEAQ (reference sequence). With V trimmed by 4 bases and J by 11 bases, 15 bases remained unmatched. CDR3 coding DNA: TGTGCCAGCAGCTCTCGGGACAGGTTCCTTCCGAGTGCTTTCTTT. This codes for CASSSRDRFLPSAFF.

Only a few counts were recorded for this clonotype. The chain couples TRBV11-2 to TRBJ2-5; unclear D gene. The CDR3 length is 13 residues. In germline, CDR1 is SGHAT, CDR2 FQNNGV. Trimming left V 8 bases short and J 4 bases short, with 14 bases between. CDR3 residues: CASRSRAPETQYF. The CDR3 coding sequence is TGTGCCAGCCGCTCTAGAGCCCCAGAGACCCAGTACTTC.

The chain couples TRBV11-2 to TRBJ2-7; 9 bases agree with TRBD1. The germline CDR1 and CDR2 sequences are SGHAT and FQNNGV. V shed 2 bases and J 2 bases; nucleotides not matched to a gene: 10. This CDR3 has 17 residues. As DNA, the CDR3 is TGTGCCAGCAGCTTATACCGACCGGGACAGGGAGCCTACGAGCAGTACTTC. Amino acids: CASSLYRPGQGAYEQYF. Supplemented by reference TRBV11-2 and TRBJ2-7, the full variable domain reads EAGVAQSPRYKIIEKRQSVAFWCNPISGHATLYWYQQILGQGPKLLIQFQNNGVVDDSQLPKDRFSAERLKGVDSTLKIQPAKLEDSAVYLCASSLYRPGQGAYEQYFGPGTRLTVT.

The CDR3 DNA follows: TGTGCCAGCAGTGGGGCCTGGGGCTCCTACGAGCAGTACTTC. This translates into CASSGAWGSYEQYF. This chain connects TRBV2 to TRBJ2-7; no clear D gene. There are 14 residues in the CDR3. V gave up 4 bases and J gave up 0 bases, with 10 bases separating them. Germline V gene data show CDR1 as SNHLY and CDR2 as FYNNEI.

CDR3 sequence (DNA): TGCGCCAGCAGCTTGAACCGGGCGAGGGAGAATTCACCCCTCCACTTT. Protein product: CASSLNRARENSPLHF. V is TRBV5-1 and J is TRBJ1-6; D remains unclear. The ends were cut back, 1 base at V and 7 bases at J, with 15 bases in the middle. The germline V gene has CDR1 SGHRS and CDR2 YFSETQ. This CDR3 has 16 amino acids.

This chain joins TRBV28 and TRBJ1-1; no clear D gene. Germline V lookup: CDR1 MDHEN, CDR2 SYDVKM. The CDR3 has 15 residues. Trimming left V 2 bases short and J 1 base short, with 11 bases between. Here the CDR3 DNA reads TGTGCCAGCAGTTTACCGGGGAACACGAACACTGAAGCTTTCTTT. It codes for CASSLPGNTNTEAFF.

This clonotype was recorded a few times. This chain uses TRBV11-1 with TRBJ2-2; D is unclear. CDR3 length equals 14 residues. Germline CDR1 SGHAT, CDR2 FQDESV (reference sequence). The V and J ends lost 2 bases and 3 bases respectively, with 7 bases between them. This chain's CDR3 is CASSLNKYTGELFF. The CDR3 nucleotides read TGTGCCAGCAGCTTAAATAAGTACACCGGGGAGCTGTTTTTT.

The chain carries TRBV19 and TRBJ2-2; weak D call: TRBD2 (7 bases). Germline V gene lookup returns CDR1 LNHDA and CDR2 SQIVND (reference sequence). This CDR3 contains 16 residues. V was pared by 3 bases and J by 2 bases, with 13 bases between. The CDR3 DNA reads TGTGCCAGTAGTATTAGGGCGGGGGCAAACACCGGGGAGCTGTTTTTT. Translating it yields CASSIRAGANTGELFF.

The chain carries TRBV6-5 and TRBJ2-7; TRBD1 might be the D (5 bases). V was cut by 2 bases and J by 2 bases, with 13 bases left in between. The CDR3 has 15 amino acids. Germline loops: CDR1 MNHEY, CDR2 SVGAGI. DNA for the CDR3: TGTGCCAGCAGTTACGGGGCAGGAAAGGCCTACGAGCAGTACTTC. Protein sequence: CASSYGAGKAYEQYF.

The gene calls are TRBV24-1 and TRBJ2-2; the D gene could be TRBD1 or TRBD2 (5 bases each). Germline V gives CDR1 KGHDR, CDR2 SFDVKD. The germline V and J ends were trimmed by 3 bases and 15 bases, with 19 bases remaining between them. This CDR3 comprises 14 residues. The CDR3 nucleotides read TGTGCCACCAGTGATCCCCGGGGCGCCCTCAAGTTGTTTTTT. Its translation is CATSDPRGALKLFF.

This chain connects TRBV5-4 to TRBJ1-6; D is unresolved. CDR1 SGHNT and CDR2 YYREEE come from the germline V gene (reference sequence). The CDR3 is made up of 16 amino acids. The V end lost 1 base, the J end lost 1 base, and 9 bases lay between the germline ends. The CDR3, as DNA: TGTGCCAGCAGCTTGTTCGGGCAGTCCTATAATTCACCCCTCCACTTT. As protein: CASSLFGQSYNSPLHF.